Following are 22 T cell receptor beta chains from one sample sequenced in a study of blood T cell repertoires in COVID-19. Some clones are missing from TCRdb's copy, which holds only in-frame ones; the method was immunoSEQ multiplex PCR. This sample carries about 56,000 clones, approximately 91% of them seen once, and the ten largest clones take around 3.5%. The specimen was peripheral blood. These receptor sequences come from a man aged 50 to 59 with active COVID-19.

The rearrangement joins TRBV5-4 to TRBJ2-2, with TRBD1 identical over 7 bases. The junction had 9 bases not matched to a gene; V was cut back by 3 bases and J by 4 bases. This CDR3 comprises 16 residues. From germline, CDR1 is SGHNT and CDR2 YYREEE (reference sequence). CDR3 amino acids: CASSSALQGPTGELFF. CDR3 DNA sequence: TGTGCCAGCAGCTCAGCATTACAGGGGCCCACCGGGGAGCTGTTTTTT.

The chain combines TRBV6-5 with TRBJ2-7; D not resolved. Germline assignment: CDR1 MNHEY and CDR2 SVGAGI. V lost 0 bases and J lost 6, with 9 bases in between. The length of the CDR3 is 13 residues. CDR3 DNA: TGTGCCAGCAGTTACTCGACTGGCTCCGAGCAGTACTTC. Its translation is CASSYSTGSEQYF.

The V gene is TRBV25-1, the J gene TRBJ2-3; D unclear. CDR1 MGHDK and CDR2 SYGVNS come from the germline V gene. The CDR3 has 15 residues. Between the trimmed V and J ends, which lost 4 bases and 0 bases, there was a span of 11 bases. Here the CDR3 reads CASSVSGSSTDTQYF. The CDR3 region has the DNA TGTGCCAGCAGTGTCTCCGGGTCTAGCACAGATACGCAGTATTTT.

The J gene is TRBJ2-1, the V gene TRBV2; TRBD1 is a possible D gene (6 bases). Trimming removed 4 bases from V and 8 bases from J, with 9 bases in between. The germline CDR1 and CDR2 sequences are SNHLY and FYNNEI. CDR3 length equals 12 residues. CDR3 residues: CASSVQGYEQFF. CDR3 nucleotide sequence: TGTGCCAGCAGTGTACAGGGATATGAGCAGTTCTTC.

The gene calls are TRBV9 and TRBJ1-2; D is uncertain. The germline V and J ends were trimmed by 0 bases and 4 bases, with 10 bases remaining between them. Germline V gene data show CDR1 as SGDLS and CDR2 as YYNGEE. This CDR3 has 14 residues. CDR3 nucleotides: TGTGCCAGCAGCGTAGACACTTCTAGCTATGGCTACACCTTC. The encoded protein is CASSVDTSSYGYTF.

The rearrangement uses TRBV9 and TRBJ1-5, with TRBD1 matching 7 bases. The CDR3 has 14 amino acids. From germline, CDR1 is SGDLS and CDR2 YYNGEE. J was trimmed by 7 bases and V by 3 bases; bases with no gene match: 7. In nucleotides, the CDR3 is TGTGCCAGCAGCGGTACAGGGGCAGGGCAGCCCCAGCATTTT. Translating gives CASSGTGAGQPQHF. Full variable domain (missing parts from reference TRBV9 and TRBJ1-5): DSGVTQTPKHLITATGQRVTLRCSPRSGDLSVYWYQQSLDQGLQFLIQYYNGEERAKGNILERFSAQQFPDLHSELNLSSLELGDSALYFCASSGTGAGQPQHFGDGTRLSIL.

The CDR3 coding sequence is TGTGCCAGCAGCTTGGGGGGAGGGAACTACGAGCAGTACTTC. Encoded protein: CASSLGGGNYEQYF. This chain links TRBV5-4 with TRBJ2-7; TRBD2 matches at 7 bases. The germline V gene encodes CDR1 SGHNT and CDR2 YYREEE (reference sequence). The CDR3 is 14 residues long. The V gene end was trimmed by 0 bases and the J gene end by 3 bases; junction bases not matched to a gene: 3.

With regard to this clone: A junction boundary mismatches the germline segment, possibly from a read error. The chain recombines TRBV5-4 with TRBJ2-1; 13 bases line up with TRBD2. Germline V gives CDR1 SGHNT, CDR2 YYREEE (reference sequence). The CDR3 is 15 amino acids. CDR3 in amino acids: CASSPPRGTSGAEVF. In DNA, the CDR3 is TGTGCCAGCAGCCCGCCGAGAGGGACTAGCGGGGCCGAGGTCTTC.

The chain recombines TRBV7-2 with TRBJ2-7; D is ambiguous. CDR1 SGHTA and CDR2 FQGNSA come from the germline V gene. Trimming removed 2 bases from V and 0 bases from J, with 8 bases in between. The CDR3 is 14 amino acids. CDR3: CASSLRHTSYEQYF. CDR3 nucleotides: TGTGCCAGCAGCTTAAGACACACCTCCTACGAGCAGTACTTC. Together with reference TRBV7-2 and TRBJ2-7, the CDR3 gives the full variable domain: GAGVSQSPSNKVTEKGKDVELRCDPISGHTALYWYRQSLGQGLEFLIYFQGNSAPDKSGLPSDRFSAERTGGSVSTLTIQRTQQEDSAVYLCASSLRHTSYEQYFGPGTRLTVT.

The V gene is TRBV6-6, the J gene TRBJ1-2; D remains unclear. V lost 1 base to trimming and J lost 7 bases, with 7 bases between them. The CDR3 consists of 12 residues. Germline lookup yields CDR1 MNHNY and CDR2 SVGAGI (reference sequence). CDR3 loop: CASSYLQAGYTF. CDR3 nucleotide sequence: TGTGCCAGCAGTTACTTGCAGGCTGGCTACACCTTC.

CDR3 protein: CASGQGELGRSEQYF. The DNA for the CDR3 is TGTGCTAGTGGCCAGGGGGAACTAGGAAGGTCCGAGCAGTACTTC. The V and J genes are TRBV12-5 and TRBJ2-7; 7 bases agree with TRBD1. V was clipped by 6 bases and J by 6 bases; unmatched bases: 14. CDR3 length: 15 residues. Germline assignment: CDR1 LGHNT and CDR2 FRNRAP.

The chain combines TRBV3-1 (or the pseudogene TRBV3-2) with TRBJ1-4, with D maybe TRBD1 (5 bases). Per germline, CDR1 LGHDT and CDR2 YNNKEL (reference sequence). The ends were cut back, 4 bases at V and 4 bases at J, with 13 bases in the middle. The CDR3 has 15 amino acids. CDR3 region: CASSLGADYNEKLFF. As DNA, the CDR3 is TGTGCCAGCAGCCTAGGGGCAGATTATAATGAAAAACTGTTTTTT.

This chain connects TRBV5-1 to TRBJ2-7, with 9 bases fitting TRBD2. In germline, CDR1 is SGHRS, CDR2 YFSETQ. The CDR3 extends over 15 amino acids. The V segment lost 0 bases and the J segment 4 bases; nucleotides outside the gene matches: 5. The CDR3 nucleotides are TGCGCCAGCAGCTTGGATGCGGGGGGGCCTTACGAGCAGTACTTC. It yields the protein CASSLDAGGPYEQYF.

As DNA, the CDR3 is TGTGCCAGCAGTTACCGTGGGAACAGGGGGCTCGGCTACACCTTC. This encodes CASSYRGNRGLGYTF. This rearrangement joins TRBV27 to TRBJ1-2; 9 bases agree with TRBD1. This CDR3 has 15 amino acids. Germline CDR1 MNHEY, CDR2 SMNVEV (reference sequence). V shed 4 bases, J shed 8 bases, and the junction held 11 bases outside the gene matches.

This clone came up a few times. The chain has TRBV30 and TRBJ1-4, with TRBD1 matching over 7 bases. Per germline, CDR1 GTSNPN and CDR2 SVGIG (reference sequence). The CDR3 spans 14 residues. J lost 8 bases, V lost 3 bases, and 9 bases had no gene match. The CDR3 nucleotides read TGTGCCTGGAGCGGGACAGCTATCGGGGAAAAACTGTTTTTT. It translates to CAWSGTAIGEKLFF.

This clone was seen only once. The CDR3 DNA follows: TGTGCCAGTACCACCGAACTAGCGGGGTCCTACAATGAGCAGTTCTTC. Its translation: CASTTELAGSYNEQFF. The V gene is TRBV19, the J gene TRBJ2-1; TRBD2 matches 10 bases. J was trimmed by 1 base and V by 7 bases; bases with no gene match: 7. The CDR3 consists of 16 residues. CDR1 is LNHDA and CDR2 is SQIVND in the germline V gene (reference sequence).

The chain uses TRBV11-3 and TRBJ2-3, with D perhaps matching TRBD1 (5 bases). Germline CDR1 SGHNT, CDR2 YENEEA. Trimming shortened V by 0 bases and J by 2 bases, and 9 bases separated the two germline ends. The CDR3 spans 15 residues. For the CDR3, the DNA is TGTGCCAGCAGCTTAGAGGGCAGGGACACAGATACGCAGTATTTT. It is translated as CASSLEGRDTDTQYF. The whole variable domain, filled in from reference TRBV11-3 and TRBJ2-3, reads EAGVVQSPRYKIIEKKQPVAFWCNPISGHNTLYWYLQNLGQGPELLIRYENEEAVDDSQLPKDRFSAERLKGVDSTLKIQPAELGDSAVYLCASSLEGRDTDTQYFGPGTRLTVL.

This clone was detected only once. The chain recombines TRBV2 with TRBJ1-4; D not resolved. The CDR3 covers 13 residues. Trimming took 7 bases from V and 1 from J, leaving 7 bases between them. The germline V gene encodes CDR1 SNHLY and CDR2 FYNNEI. CDR3 coding DNA: TGTGCCAGCACGTTTGTAACTAATGAAAAACTGTTTTTT. Translation gives CASTFVTNEKLFF.

The chain carries TRBV5-1 and TRBJ2-5; 8 bases are shared with TRBD2. V was pared by 8 bases and J by 4 bases, with 7 bases of the junction left unmatched. This CDR3 has 13 residues. CDR1 and CDR2 from the germline V gene are SGHRS and YFSETQ. The CDR3 nucleotides are TGCGCCAGTGCTCCCGGGGGGGGAGAGACCCAGTACTTC. Translated: CASAPGGGETQYF.

V usage is TRBV6-5 and J usage is TRBJ1-1, with D possibly being TRBD1 (5 bases). Germline-derived CDR1 and CDR2 are MNHEY and SVGAGI. This CDR3 region has 13 residues. Trimming took off 10 bases at V and 0 bases at J, with 12 bases between the two ends. CDR3 DNA sequence: TGTGCCACCCTCCCCAGGGTGAACACTGAAGCTTTCTTT. Amino acids: CATLPRVNTEAFF.

The chain is built from TRBV7-2 and TRBJ1-5; D may be TRBD1 (5 bases). Germline assignment: CDR1 SGHTA and CDR2 FQGNSA. V lost 5 bases and J 5 bases, leaving 16 bases between the germline ends. The CDR3 length is 15 residues. Written as DNA, the CDR3 is TGTGCCAGCAGCCTGACTCCAGGGTACGATCAGCCCCAGCATTTT. It yields the protein CASSLTPGYDQPQHF. The full variable domain, rest sourced from reference TRBV7-2 and TRBJ1-5, is GAGVSQSPSNKVTEKGKDVELRCDPISGHTALYWYRQSLGQGLEFLIYFQGNSAPDKSGLPSDRFSAERTGGSVSTLTIQRTQQEDSAVYLCASSLTPGYDQPQHFGDGTRLSIL.

This clone has just one count. The chain couples TRBV7-2 to TRBJ2-1; the match to TRBD2 covers 7 bases. The germline gives CDR1 SGHTA, CDR2 FQGNSA. CDR3 size: 16 residues. After removal of 4 bases from V and 0 bases from J, the junction contained 6 bases not matched to a gene. The CDR3 bases are TGTGCCAGCAGCTCGATCGGGGGGAGCTCCTACAATGAGCAGTTCTTC. Translated, it gives CASSSIGGSSYNEQFF.